Listed below are T cell receptor beta chains from one sample, sequenced in a study of identical twins. Via MiXCR, TCRdb re-called the 5' RACE reads, giving one row per CDR3 protein. The table includes some 500,000 distinct CDR3 sequences, 13% to 15% detected once. The data also belong to a second study, concerning yellow fever vaccine responses in identical twins.

The sequencing input was CD4+ T cells sorted from blood. The receptors were gathered from a woman younger than 30 in good health. Both conserved end residues are part of each CDR3. A D gene is named only where the DNA matches it firmly. Not every row has a clone size; where given, it reads once, few, many or a size class.

CDR3 protein | CDR3 DNA | D gene | V gene | clone size | J gene
CASSRGTSNGNEQFF | TGTGCCAGCAGCCGAGGGACTAGCAACGGGAATGAGCAGTTCTTC | TRBD2 | TRBV3-1 | NA | TRBJ2-1
CASRAAGGDQLFF | TGTGCCAGTAGAGCGGCAGGGGGAGACCAGCTGTTCTTC | TRBD1 | TRBV19 | NA | TRBJ2-1
CASGLLGFQPQHF | TGTGCCAGCGGTCTACTGGGGTTTCAGCCCCAGCATTTT | NA | TRBV6-5 | NA | TRBJ1-5
CSVGATNEKLFF | TGCAGCGTTGGAGCAACTAATGAAAAACTGTTTTTT | NA | TRBV29-1 | few | TRBJ1-4
CASSNTLYRVVEIQYF | TGTGCCAGCAGCAACACCCTGTACAGGGTGGTGGAGATCCAGTACTTC | NA | TRBV21-1 | few | TRBJ2-5
CSATPGDWGNEQFF | TGCAGTGCTACCCCGGGAGACTGGGGCAATGAGCAGTTCTTC | NA | TRBV20-1 | many | TRBJ2-1
CATRGQVNTGELFF | TGTGCCACCCGTGGGCAGGTTAACACCGGGGAGCTGTTTTTT | NA | TRBV10-3 | few | TRBJ2-2
CASSLVAGGFEQYF | TGTGCCAGCAGCTTAGTGGCGGGAGGTTTCGAGCAGTACTTC | TRBD2 | TRBV11-2 | NA | TRBJ2-7
CASSLGEPTGELFF | TGTGCCAGCAGTTTAGGTGAACCGACCGGGGAGCTGTTTTTT | NA | TRBV28 | many | TRBJ2-2
CASSPDSLAKNIQYF | TGTGCCAGCAGCCCGGACAGCTTAGCCAAAAACATTCAGTACTTC | NA | TRBV28 | few | TRBJ2-4
CTFSFGQGGNRGGGELFF | TGTACCTTCAGTTTCGGACAGGGTGGGAATAGAGGAGGCGGGGAGCTGTTTTTT | TRBD1 | TRBV2 | NA | TRBJ2-2
CASSRFATGSYNEQFF | TGTGCCAGCAGCCGATTCGCAACCGGCTCCTACAATGAGCAGTTCTTC | NA | TRBV6-1 | many | TRBJ2-1
CASSYPQAAVNEQFF | TGTGCCAGCAGTTACCCGCAGGCTGCCGTCAATGAGCAGTTCTTC | NA | TRBV6-5 | many | TRBJ2-1
CASSKTGNEQFF | TGTGCCAGCAGTAAGACTGGGAATGAGCAGTTCTTC | NA | TRBV6-2/TRBV6-3 | many | TRBJ2-1
CASSLAGGSSGELFF | TGCGCCAGCAGCTTGGCGGGCGGGAGCTCCGGGGAGCTGTTTTTT | TRBD2 | TRBV5-1 | NA | TRBJ2-2
CASSWVQSGANVLTF | TGTGCCAGCAGCTGGGTACAGTCTGGGGCCAACGTCCTGACTTTC | NA | TRBV5-6 | few | TRBJ2-6
CASSLSLGTSGFGSYEQYF | TGTGCCAGCAGTTTATCCCTCGGGACTAGCGGGTTTGGTTCCTACGAGCAGTACTTC | TRBD2 | TRBV27 | NA | TRBJ2-7